These 22 T cell receptor beta chains were sequenced from one sample in a study of blood T cell repertoires in COVID-19. Generated by immunoSEQ multiplex PCR, the TCRdb table keeps only in-frame clones and is missing some. Of around 300,000 clones in the sample, roughly 85% were seen once. Sequencing input: PBMCs or T cells enriched from blood (not recorded which). The receptors stem from a woman in her forties who had recovered from COVID-19.

This rearrangement joins TRBV7-2 to TRBJ2-7; TRBD2 is a possible D gene (5 bases). Deletions cut 1 base from V and 0 bases from J, with 13 bases between. CDR1 and CDR2 (germline): SGHTA, FQGNSA. The CDR3 covers 16 residues. CDR3 sequence: CASSLVAGINSYEQYF. In nucleotides, the CDR3 is TGTGCCAGCAGCTTAGTGGCCGGGATTAACTCCTACGAGCAGTACTTC.

The chain combines TRBV27 with TRBJ1-1; D call uncertain. The germline V gene has CDR1 MNHEY and CDR2 SMNVEV (reference sequence). This CDR3 is 14 amino acids long. Trimming cost V 3 bases and J 0 bases, with 8 bases left between them. The DNA for the CDR3 is TGTGCCAGCAGTTTTGGAGGTATGAACACTGAAGCTTTCTTT. Its translation: CASSFGGMNTEAFF.

In this sample, this clone turned up once. The rearrangement links TRBV7-2 to TRBJ2-3, with TRBD2 matching over 7 bases. CDR1 SGHTA and CDR2 FQGNSA come from the germline V gene. Unmatched junction bases numbered 7, after V lost 5 bases and J lost 2 bases. The CDR3 spans 15 residues. This CDR3 is CASSTESGDTDTQYF. The CDR3 DNA sequence: TGTGCCAGCAGCACAGAAAGCGGGGACACAGATACGCAGTATTTT.

This rearrangement joins TRBV2 to TRBJ2-2; 12 nucleotides align to TRBD2. Germline V gene sequence: CDR1 SNHLY, CDR2 FYNNEI. With V trimmed by 5 bases and J by 6 bases, 7 bases remained unmatched. This CDR3 has 16 residues. The CDR3 DNA reads as TGTGCCAGCAGTCGGGCTAGCGGGAGGGCCGCCGGGGAGCTGTTTTTT. Translating gives CASSRASGRAAGELFF. The whole variable domain, filled in from reference TRBV2 and TRBJ2-2, reads EPEVTQTPSHQVTQMGQEVILRCVPISNHLYFYWYRQILGQKVEFLVSFYNNEISEKSEIFDDQFSVERPDGSNFTLKIRSTKLEDSAMYFCASSRASGRAAGELFFGEGSRLTVL.

The chain uses TRBV2 and TRBJ2-5, with 7 bases identical to TRBD2. The J segment lost 5 bases and the V segment lost 10 bases, leaving 4 bases of the junction unmatched. The CDR3 has 11 amino acids. Per germline, CDR1 SNHLY and CDR2 FYNNEI. This chain's CDR3 is CAIWREETQYF. DNA of the CDR3: TGTGCCATCTGGCGGGAGGAGACCCAGTACTTC.

This clone has a single count. V and J are TRBV6-5 and TRBJ2-1, with 11 bases matching TRBD2. CDR1 is MNHEY, CDR2 SVGAGI, per germline. J gave up 8 bases and V 4 bases, and 10 bases lay outside the gene matches. The CDR3 is made up of 16 amino acids. The CDR3 here is CASSSKLAGALHEQFF. The CDR3 DNA reads as TGTGCCAGCAGTTCCAAACTAGCGGGAGCTCTCCATGAGCAGTTCTTC.

CDR3 loop: CASSQALLAGARNTQYF. CDR3 sequence (DNA): TGTGCCAGCAGCCAAGCACTACTAGCGGGAGCACGAAATACGCAGTATTTT. This chain connects TRBV3-1 (or the pseudogene TRBV3-2) to TRBJ2-3, with 11 bases identical to TRBD2. With V trimmed by 1 base and J by 7 bases, 10 bases remained unmatched. The germline gives CDR1 LGHDT, CDR2 YNNKEL (reference sequence). This CDR3 has 17 amino acids.

The chain has TRBV2 and TRBJ2-2; D is ambiguous. The CDR3 consists of 13 residues. V dropped 4 bases and J dropped 3 bases, with 6 bases sitting between them. Germline V CDR1 and CDR2: SNHLY, FYNNEI. DNA for the CDR3: TGTGCCAGCAGTGCTCTCTACACCGGGGAGCTGTTTTTT. This sequence encodes CASSALYTGELFF.

V gene TRBV7-9 combines with J gene TRBJ2-1; TRBD1 is a possible D gene (9 bases). CDR1 is SEHNR, CDR2 FQNEAQ, per germline (reference sequence). V lost 6 bases and J 7 bases, leaving 22 bases between the germline ends. This CDR3 comprises 16 residues. In DNA form, the CDR3 reads TGTGCCAGCAGGATTAGCGGGACAGGGTACGAGAATGAGCAGTTCTTC. Its protein is CASRISGTGYENEQFF.

The chain recombines TRBV7-6 with TRBJ1-2; TRBD1 is a possible D gene (5 bases). Germline V lookup: CDR1 SGHVS, CDR2 FNYEAQ. Between the trimmed V and J ends, which lost 4 bases and 4 bases, there was a span of 13 bases. The CDR3 sequence is 14 residues long. CDR3 nucleotides: TGTGCCAGCAGCTCTACAGGTTCCACCTATGGCTACACCTTC. This gives the protein CASSSTGSTYGYTF.

The count of this clone is one. The rearrangement uses TRBV3-1 (or the pseudogene TRBV3-2) and TRBJ2-5, with a weak D call TRBD2 (6 bases). The ends were cut back, 2 bases at V and 5 bases at J, with 24 bases in the middle. The CDR3 is 18 amino acids. Germline CDR1 and CDR2: LGHDT and YNNKEL (reference sequence). CDR3: CASSQPSRMGLSRETQYF. The CDR3 DNA sequence: TGTGCCAGCAGCCAACCTTCGCGAATGGGACTCTCCAGGGAGACCCAGTACTTC.

The chain recombines TRBV20-1 with TRBJ1-1; maybe TRBD1 (5 bases). This CDR3 region has 11 residues. The germline V and J ends were trimmed by 1 base and 11 bases, with 11 bases remaining between them. CDR1 DFQATT and CDR2 SNEGSKA come from the germline V gene (reference sequence). CDR3 loop: CSARGSQGAFF. The CDR3 nucleotides are TGCAGTGCTAGAGGATCTCAGGGTGCTTTCTTT.

The gene calls are TRBV9 and TRBJ1-1, with D possibly matching TRBD1 (6 bases). The V end lost 0 bases, the J end lost 0 bases, and 9 bases lay between the germline ends. CDR1 and CDR2 from the germline V gene are SGDLS and YYNGEE. This CDR3 region has 15 residues. Here the CDR3 DNA reads TGTGCCAGCAGCGTAGACGGACAGATGAACACTGAAGCTTTCTTT. Its translation is CASSVDGQMNTEAFF. The variable domain in full, completed from reference TRBV9 and TRBJ1-1, reads DSGVTQTPKHLITATGQRVTLRCSPRSGDLSVYWYQQSLDQGLQFLIQYYNGEERAKGNILERFSAQQFPDLHSELNLSSLELGDSALYFCASSVDGQMNTEAFFGQGTRLTVV.

The CDR3 region is CASSLAQIYGYTF. The CDR3 coding sequence is TGTGCCAGCAGCTTAGCACAGATCTATGGCTACACCTTC. This chain joins TRBV7-2 and TRBJ1-2; D call uncertain. Trimming removed 0 bases from V and 4 bases from J, with 6 bases in between. This CDR3 is built from 13 residues. Per germline, CDR1 SGHTA and CDR2 FQGNSA. The complete variable domain, with remaining parts taken from reference TRBV7-2 and TRBJ1-2, reads GAGVSQSPSNKVTEKGKDVELRCDPISGHTALYWYRQSLGQGLEFLIYFQGNSAPDKSGLPSDRFSAERTGGSVSTLTIQRTQQEDSAVYLCASSLAQIYGYTFGSGTRLTVV.

This chain's CDR3 is CASSQGGLAGELFF. CDR3 in DNA: TGTGCCAGCAGCCAAGGGGGCTTAGCCGGGGAGCTGTTTTTT. The chain joins TRBV3-1 (or the pseudogene TRBV3-2) to TRBJ2-2; D might be TRBD1 (5 bases). CDR3 length: 14 amino acids. V lost 1 base and J lost 6, with 9 bases in between. Germline V gene data show CDR1 as LGHDT and CDR2 as YNNKEL (reference sequence).

This chain connects TRBV7-2 to TRBJ2-5; 12 positions agree with TRBD2. V was clipped by 5 bases and J by 5 bases; unmatched bases: 9. The CDR3 spans 16 residues. The germline gives CDR1 SGHTA, CDR2 FQGNSA. CDR3 region: CASSGRTSGKFETQYF. The CDR3 bases are TGTGCCAGCAGCGGACGGACTAGCGGGAAGTTTGAGACCCAGTACTTC.

This clone was seen a single time. The chain uses TRBV5-1 and TRBJ2-6, with D hard to call. The CDR3 loop spans 14 amino acids. V was trimmed by 4 bases and J by 1 base, leaving 6 bases between them. CDR1 SGHRS and CDR2 YFSETQ come from the germline V gene. The CDR3 is CASSIISGANVLTF. In nucleotides, the CDR3 is TGCGCCAGCAGCATCATTTCTGGGGCCAACGTCCTGACTTTC.

CDR3 amino acids: CASSHPTDPEETQYF. The DNA for the CDR3 is TGTGCCAGCAGCCACCCGACAGACCCCGAGGAGACCCAGTACTTC. This chain joins TRBV3-1 (or the pseudogene TRBV3-2) and TRBJ2-5, with D possibly TRBD1 on 5 matching bases. The CDR3 runs 15 residues. The V gene's germline CDR1 is LGHDT and CDR2 YNNKEL (reference sequence). Trimming shortened V by 3 bases and J by 5 bases, and 16 bases separated the two germline ends.

The genes are TRBV7-8 and TRBJ2-1, with 8 bases that match TRBD1. Germline V lookup: CDR1 SGHVS, CDR2 FQNEAQ. The CDR3 totals 16 residues. Trimming removed 4 bases from V and 5 bases from J; junction bases left unmatched: 10. Here the CDR3 DNA reads TGTGCCAGCAGCTCTCAGGGGGCGCCGGGGAACAATGAGCAGTTCTTC. This encodes CASSSQGAPGNNEQFF. Based on the CDR3 plus reference TRBV7-8 and TRBJ2-1, the full variable domain is GAGVSQSPRYKVAKRGQDVALRCDPISGHVSLFWYQQALGQGPEFLTYFQNEAQLDKSGLPSDRFFAERPEGSVSTLKIQRTQQEDSAVYLCASSSQGAPGNNEQFFGPGTRLTVL.

This chain links TRBV3-1 (or the pseudogene TRBV3-2) with TRBJ2-2; 11 positions match TRBD1. The length of the CDR3 is 16 residues. The germline V gene encodes CDR1 LGHDT and CDR2 YNNKEL (reference sequence). The ends lost 1 base at V and 3 bases at J; junction bases unmatched: 1. The CDR3, as DNA: TGTGCCAGCAGCCAAGGGACAGGGGGCGACACCGGGGAGCTGTTTTTT. Translated: CASSQGTGGDTGELFF.

This clone was detected only a few times. CDR3: CAISDPPSRYGYTF. The CDR3 DNA reads TGTGCCATCAGTGACCCTCCTTCGAGATATGGCTACACCTTC. This chain uses TRBV10-3 with TRBJ1-2; the D is unclear. The germline V gene encodes CDR1 ENHRY and CDR2 SYGVKD. Trimming removed 3 bases at V and 5 bases at J, with 13 bases between. The CDR3 contains 14 residues.

This clone was detected a few times. CDR3 region: CASSISGRPETQYF. As DNA, the CDR3 is TGTGCCAGCAGTATTAGCGGGAGGCCCGAGACCCAGTACTTC. J is TRBJ2-5 and V is TRBV27; 10 bases fit TRBD2. The V segment lost 5 bases and the J segment 5 bases; nucleotides outside the gene matches: 5. CDR1 and CDR2 from the germline V gene are MNHEY and SMNVEV (reference sequence). This CDR3 region has 14 residues.